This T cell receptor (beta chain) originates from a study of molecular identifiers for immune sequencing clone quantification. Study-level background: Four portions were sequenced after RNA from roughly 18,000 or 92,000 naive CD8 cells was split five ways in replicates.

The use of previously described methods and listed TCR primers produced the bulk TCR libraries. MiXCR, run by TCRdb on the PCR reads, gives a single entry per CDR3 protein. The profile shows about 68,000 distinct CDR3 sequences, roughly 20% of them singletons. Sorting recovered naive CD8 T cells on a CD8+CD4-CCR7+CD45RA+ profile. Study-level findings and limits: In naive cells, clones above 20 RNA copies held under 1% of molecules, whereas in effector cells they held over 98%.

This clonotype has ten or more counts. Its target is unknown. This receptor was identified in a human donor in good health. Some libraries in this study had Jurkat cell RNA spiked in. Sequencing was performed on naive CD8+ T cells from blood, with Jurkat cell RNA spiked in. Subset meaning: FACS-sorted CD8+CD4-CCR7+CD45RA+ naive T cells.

As DNA, the CDR3 is TGTGCCACCAGTGGGAAAGGTTTGTGGACCTCCTACAATGAGCAGTTCTTC. As protein: CATSGKGLWTSYNEQFF. The chain links TRBV24-1 to TRBJ2-1; D not certain. The germline CDR1 and CDR2 sequences are KGHDR and SFDVKD. Deletions cut 5 bases from V and 0 bases from J, with 16 bases between. The CDR3 sequence is 17 residues long.